This TCR beta chain stems from a study of cytomegalovirus exposure and HLA in healthy donors (dated by TCRdb to 2015 to 2018). Study-level background: A later analysis indicated that the 110 or so validation repertoires were generated on the platform also employed for the 700 or so repertoires of the first cohort. The study aimed to test whether cataloging public T cell receptors could reveal signatures of past pathogen exposure. Besides the first cohort of around 670 subjects, a separate validation cohort made up of over a hundred different subjects was used. To predict cytomegalovirus infection status, the study brought together high-throughput TCR immunosequencing, statistical association of individual TCRs with disease status, and machine learning.

Separate from the approximately 670-subject first cohort, the validation cohort of 95 to 150 subjects was the group to which the donors belonged. Library prep was done by the immunoSEQ multiplex PCR assay. Per the authors' processing: To diagnose cytomegalovirus status from the catalog of TCR beta chain sequences, a statistical classification framework was built. TCRdb took this table from immuneACCESS and kept in-frame rearrangements with V and J called. Such tables lack part of the clones; where checked against another copy, unresolved V genes explain under half of the gap, and the rest is unexplained. V and J calls and clone size are those listed in that table; D and trimming were worked out from the DNA. The sample table contains 120,000 to 150,000 clones; only one count was recorded for 85% to 90% of them. Approximately 3.2% of the sample is in the top ten clones. On this clone: Its specific antigen is unknown. Qualities for individual bases were not recorded, and no much larger clone is one base off.

Germline trimming amounts to 6 bases on V and 5 bases on J, with 12 as the count of junction bases outside the gene matches. The germline V gene yields SNHLY for CDR1 and FYNNEI for CDR2. The CDR3, cysteine through phenylalanine, is 15 amino acids long. Just the 45-base CDR3 DNA is kept, in frame starting at base 1. Study-wide findings and limitations: A few of the identified cytomegalovirus-associated TCR beta chains were confirmed in vitro to be specific for cytomegalovirus antigens. It was suggested by the authors that the approach could potentially be generalized to other disease states and immunological phenotypes. The study gave a list of 150 to 200 TCR beta chains associated with cytomegalovirus. A later analysis found that TCRs clustered in the first cohort also tended to co-occur in the approximately 120 validation repertoires, with just under 95% of cluster scores above 0. Across donors, most TCR sequences were observed very rarely, whereas some public TCRs were present in many individuals. A later analysis lacked HLA typing for the validation cohort, so it scored co-occurrence in that cohort across all 110 or so repertoires. The classifier was reported to diagnose cytomegalovirus status with high specificity and sensitivity in both the original and validation cohorts.

The chain joins TRBV2 to TRBJ2-7; TRBD2 fits 8 bases in the junction. Sample: PBMCs. The origin of this receptor is a woman between 18 and 29 years old in good health and CMV-seropositive. The CDR3 protein: CASSVLAGPRDEQYF. The bases are TGTGCCAGCAGCGTGCTAGCGGGCCCTAGGGACGAGCAGTACTTC. Full variable domain (CDR3 extended with the reference TRBV2 and TRBJ2-7 proteins): EPEVTQTPSHQVTQMGQEVILRCVPISNHLYFYWYRQILGQKVEFLVSFYNNEISEKSEIFDDQFSVERPDGSNFTLKIRSTKLEDSAMYFCASSVLAGPRDEQYFGPGTRLTVT.